The 9 T cell receptor beta chains given below trace back to one sample, sequenced in a study of control samples from healthy donors and cancer patients. The protocol was immunoSEQ multiplex PCR, while the TCRdb copy is restricted to in-frame clones and leaves out a portion. This table holds 150,000 to 190,000 clones, more than 85% found once. Sequencing used blood. The origin of the receptors is a man aged 50 to 60 in good health.

This rearrangement joins TRBV6-5 to TRBJ2-1; no firm D call. V was cut by 8 bases and J by 4 bases, with 15 bases left in between. From germline, CDR1 is MNHEY and CDR2 SVGAGI. This CDR3 is 14 amino acids long. The CDR3 loop reads CASGKTQVYNEQFF. The CDR3 DNA reads as TGTGCCAGCGGCAAGACTCAGGTTTACAATGAGCAGTTCTTC.

The chain is built from TRBV5-1 and TRBJ2-3; possibly TRBD1 for D (6 bases). From germline, CDR1 is SGHRS and CDR2 YFSETQ. This CDR3 spans 16 amino acids. The V end lost 0 bases, the J end lost 3 bases, and 14 bases lay between the germline ends. The CDR3 sequence: CASSLAQGKGTDTQYF. The CDR3 DNA reads as TGCGCCAGCAGCTTGGCGCAGGGGAAGGGGACAGATACGCAGTATTTT.

The chain couples TRBV6-1 to TRBJ2-7; D is ambiguous. V lost 1 base to trimming and J lost 9 bases, with 7 bases between them. CDR3 length equals 11 residues. CDR1 is MNHNS and CDR2 is SASEGT in the germline V gene. The chain's CDR3 is CASSEGGAQYF. The CDR3 coding sequence is TGTGCCAGCAGTGAAGGAGGCGCGCAGTACTTC.

The CDR3 region has the DNA TGCGCCAGCAGTGAGGATTGGACGGATGAGCAGTACTTC. It yields the protein CASSEDWTDEQYF. The chain employs TRBV10-1 and TRBJ2-7; D call uncertain. The CDR3 extends over 13 amino acids. Per germline, CDR1 WNHNN and CDR2 SYGVQD (reference sequence). Trimming removed 2 bases from V and 7 bases from J, with 12 bases in between.

The rearrangement links TRBV5-1 to TRBJ1-5; TRBD1 matches 8 bases. The CDR3 contains 15 residues. CDR1 SGHRS and CDR2 YFSETQ come from the germline V gene. V lost 3 bases and J lost 7; bases outside the gene matches: 9. The CDR3 spells CASSSGQGRGQPQHF. DNA of the CDR3: TGCGCCAGCAGCTCCGGACAGGGTAGAGGACAGCCCCAGCATTTT.

Only one count was recorded for this clone. This chain links TRBV7-2 with TRBJ2-5, with 14 nucleotides matching TRBD2. Germline CDR1 is SGHTA and CDR2 is FQGNSA. V lost 5 bases, J lost 5 bases, and 7 bases stayed unmatched. This CDR3 has 16 residues. The CDR3 protein is CASSKTSGRAGETQYF. Written as DNA, the CDR3 is TGTGCCAGCAGCAAGACTAGCGGGAGGGCCGGGGAGACCCAGTACTTC.

The genes are TRBV5-4 and TRBJ2-1; TRBD2 aligns across 13 bases. From germline, CDR1 is SGHNT and CDR2 YYREEE (reference sequence). CDR3 length equals 17 residues. V was pared by 0 bases and J by 10 bases, with 10 bases of the junction left unmatched. The CDR3 DNA is TGTGCCAGCAGCTTGGGCCCCGGGACTAGCGGGGAGGGGGAGCAGTTCTTC. It yields the protein CASSLGPGTSGEGEQFF.

The chain employs TRBV7-2 and TRBJ1-2, with D perhaps TRBD1 (5 bases). Trimming removed 2 bases at V and 6 bases at J, with 13 bases between. The CDR3 runs to 14 residues. Germline V lookup: CDR1 SGHTA, CDR2 FQGNSA. CDR3 loop: CASSLNRFLDGYTF. CDR3 DNA: TGTGCCAGCAGCTTAAACAGGTTTCTCGATGGCTACACCTTC.

The J gene is TRBJ1-2, the V gene TRBV14, with D possibly being TRBD1 (5 bases). The CDR3 is made up of 15 amino acids. CDR1 and CDR2 from the germline V gene are SGHDN and FVKESK. Trimming removed 0 bases from V and 4 bases from J, with 12 bases in between. Here the CDR3 DNA reads TGTGCCAGCAGCCAAGATGGGACTCCCCTCTATGGCTACACCTTC. It is translated as CASSQDGTPLYGYTF.